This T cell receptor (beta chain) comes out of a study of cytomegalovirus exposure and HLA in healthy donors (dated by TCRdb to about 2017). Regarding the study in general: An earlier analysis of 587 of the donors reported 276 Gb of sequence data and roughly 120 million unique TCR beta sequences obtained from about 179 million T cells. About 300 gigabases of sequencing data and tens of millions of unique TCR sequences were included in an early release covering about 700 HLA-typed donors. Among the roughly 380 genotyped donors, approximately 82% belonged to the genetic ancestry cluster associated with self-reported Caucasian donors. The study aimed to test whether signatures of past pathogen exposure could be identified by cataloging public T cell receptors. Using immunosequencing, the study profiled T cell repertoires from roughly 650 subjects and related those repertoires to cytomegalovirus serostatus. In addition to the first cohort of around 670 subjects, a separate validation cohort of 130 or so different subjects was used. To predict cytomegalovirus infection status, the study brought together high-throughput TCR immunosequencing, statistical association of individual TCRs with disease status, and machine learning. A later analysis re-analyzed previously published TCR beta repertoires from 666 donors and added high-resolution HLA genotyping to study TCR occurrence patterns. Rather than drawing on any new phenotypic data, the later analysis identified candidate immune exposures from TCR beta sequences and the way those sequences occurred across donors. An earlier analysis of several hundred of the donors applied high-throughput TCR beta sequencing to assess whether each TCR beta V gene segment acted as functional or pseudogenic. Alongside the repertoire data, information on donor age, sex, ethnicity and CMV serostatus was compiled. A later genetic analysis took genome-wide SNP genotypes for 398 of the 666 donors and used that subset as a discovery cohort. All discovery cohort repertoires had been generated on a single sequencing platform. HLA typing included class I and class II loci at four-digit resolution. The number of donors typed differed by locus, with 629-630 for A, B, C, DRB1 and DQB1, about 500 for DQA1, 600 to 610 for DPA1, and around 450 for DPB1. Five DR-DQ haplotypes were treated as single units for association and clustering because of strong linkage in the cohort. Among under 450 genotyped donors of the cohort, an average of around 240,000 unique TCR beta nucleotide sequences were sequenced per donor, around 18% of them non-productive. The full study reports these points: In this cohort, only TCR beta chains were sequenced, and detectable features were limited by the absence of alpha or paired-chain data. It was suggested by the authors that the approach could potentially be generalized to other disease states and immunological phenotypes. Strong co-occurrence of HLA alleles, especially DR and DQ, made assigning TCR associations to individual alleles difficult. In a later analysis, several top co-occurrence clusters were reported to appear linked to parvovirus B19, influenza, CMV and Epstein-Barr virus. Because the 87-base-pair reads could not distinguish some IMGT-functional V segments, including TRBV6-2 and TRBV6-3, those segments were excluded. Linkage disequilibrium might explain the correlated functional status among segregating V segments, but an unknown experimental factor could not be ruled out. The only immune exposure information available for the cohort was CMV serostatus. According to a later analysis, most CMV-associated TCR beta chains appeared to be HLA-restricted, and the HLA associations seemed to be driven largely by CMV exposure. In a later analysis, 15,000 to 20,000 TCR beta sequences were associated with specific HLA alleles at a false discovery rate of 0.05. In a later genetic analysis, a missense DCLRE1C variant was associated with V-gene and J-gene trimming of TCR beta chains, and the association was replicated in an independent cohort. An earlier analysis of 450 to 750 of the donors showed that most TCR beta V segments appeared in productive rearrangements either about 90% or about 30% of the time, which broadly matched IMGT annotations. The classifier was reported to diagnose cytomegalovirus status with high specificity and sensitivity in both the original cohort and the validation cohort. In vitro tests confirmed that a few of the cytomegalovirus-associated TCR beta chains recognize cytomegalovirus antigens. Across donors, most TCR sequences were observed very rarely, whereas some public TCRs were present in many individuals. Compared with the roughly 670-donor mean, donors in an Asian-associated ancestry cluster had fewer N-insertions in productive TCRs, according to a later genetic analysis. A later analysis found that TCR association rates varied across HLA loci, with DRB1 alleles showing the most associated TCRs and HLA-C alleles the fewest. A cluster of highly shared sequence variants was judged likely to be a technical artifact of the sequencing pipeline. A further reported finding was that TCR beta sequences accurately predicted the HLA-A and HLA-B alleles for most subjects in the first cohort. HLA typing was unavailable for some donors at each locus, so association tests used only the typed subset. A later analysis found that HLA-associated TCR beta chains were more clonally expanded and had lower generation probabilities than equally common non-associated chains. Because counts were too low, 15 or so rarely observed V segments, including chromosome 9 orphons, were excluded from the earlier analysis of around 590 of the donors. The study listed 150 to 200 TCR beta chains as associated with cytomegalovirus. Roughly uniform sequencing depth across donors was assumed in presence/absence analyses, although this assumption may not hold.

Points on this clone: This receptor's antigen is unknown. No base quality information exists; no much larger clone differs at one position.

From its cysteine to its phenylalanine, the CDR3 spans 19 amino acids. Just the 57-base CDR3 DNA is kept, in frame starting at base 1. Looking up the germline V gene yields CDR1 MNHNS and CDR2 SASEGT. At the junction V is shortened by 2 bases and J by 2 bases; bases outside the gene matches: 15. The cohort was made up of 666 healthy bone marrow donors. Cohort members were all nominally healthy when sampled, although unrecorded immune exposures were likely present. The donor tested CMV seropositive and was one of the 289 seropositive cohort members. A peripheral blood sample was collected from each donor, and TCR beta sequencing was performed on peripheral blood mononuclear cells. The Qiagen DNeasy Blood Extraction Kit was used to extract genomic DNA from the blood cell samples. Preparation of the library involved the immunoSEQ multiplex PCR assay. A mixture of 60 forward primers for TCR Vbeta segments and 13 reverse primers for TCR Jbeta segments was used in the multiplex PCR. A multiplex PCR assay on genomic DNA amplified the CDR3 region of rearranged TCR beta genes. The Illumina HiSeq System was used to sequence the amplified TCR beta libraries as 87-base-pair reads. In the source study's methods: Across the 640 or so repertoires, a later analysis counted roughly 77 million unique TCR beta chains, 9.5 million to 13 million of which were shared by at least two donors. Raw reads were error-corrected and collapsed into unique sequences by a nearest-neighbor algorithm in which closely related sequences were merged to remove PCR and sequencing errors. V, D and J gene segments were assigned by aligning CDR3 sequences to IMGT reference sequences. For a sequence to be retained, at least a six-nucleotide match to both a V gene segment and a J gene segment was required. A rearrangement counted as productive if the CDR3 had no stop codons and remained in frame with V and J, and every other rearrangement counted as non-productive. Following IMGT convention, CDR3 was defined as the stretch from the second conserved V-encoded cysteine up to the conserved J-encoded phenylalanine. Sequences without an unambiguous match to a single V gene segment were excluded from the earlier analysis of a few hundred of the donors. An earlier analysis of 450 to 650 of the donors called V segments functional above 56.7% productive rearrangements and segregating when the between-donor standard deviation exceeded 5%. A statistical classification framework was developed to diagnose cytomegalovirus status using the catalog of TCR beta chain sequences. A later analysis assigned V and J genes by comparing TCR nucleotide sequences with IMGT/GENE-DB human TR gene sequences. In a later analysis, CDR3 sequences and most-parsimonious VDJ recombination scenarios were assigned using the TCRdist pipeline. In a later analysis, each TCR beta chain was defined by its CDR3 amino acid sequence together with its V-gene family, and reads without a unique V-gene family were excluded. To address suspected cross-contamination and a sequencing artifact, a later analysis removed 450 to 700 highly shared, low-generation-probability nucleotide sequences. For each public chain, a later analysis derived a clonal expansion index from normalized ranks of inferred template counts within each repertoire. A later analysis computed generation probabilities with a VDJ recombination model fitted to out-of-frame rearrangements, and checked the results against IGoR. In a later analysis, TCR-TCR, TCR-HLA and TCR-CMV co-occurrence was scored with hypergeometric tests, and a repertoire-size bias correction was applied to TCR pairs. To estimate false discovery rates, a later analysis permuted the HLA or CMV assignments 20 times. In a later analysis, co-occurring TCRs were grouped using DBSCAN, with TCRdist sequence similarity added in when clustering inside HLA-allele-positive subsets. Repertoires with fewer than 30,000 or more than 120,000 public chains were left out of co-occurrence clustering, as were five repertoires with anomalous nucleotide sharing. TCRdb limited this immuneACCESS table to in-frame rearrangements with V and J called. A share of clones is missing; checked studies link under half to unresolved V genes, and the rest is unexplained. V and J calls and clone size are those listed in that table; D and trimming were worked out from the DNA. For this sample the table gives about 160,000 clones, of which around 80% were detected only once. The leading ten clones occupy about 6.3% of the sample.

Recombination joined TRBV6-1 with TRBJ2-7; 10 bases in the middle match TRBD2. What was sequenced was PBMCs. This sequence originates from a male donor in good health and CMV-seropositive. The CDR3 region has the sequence CASSERGQRGLAGAYEQYF. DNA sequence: TGTGCCAGCAGTGAAAGGGGGCAGCGAGGTCTAGCGGGGGCCTACGAGCAGTACTTC.